The T cell receptor (beta chain) described here comes from a study of blood T cell repertoires in COVID-19. Across the whole study: Acute and convalescent COVID-19 specimens originated in the United States, Italy and Spain. T cells, B-cell-depleted T cells, or PBMCs provided the cDNA or gDNA that served as material.

The V and J ends lost 6 bases and 4 bases, in that order; junction bases with no gene match: 8. Looked up from germline, CDR1 is MDHEN and CDR2 is SYDVKM. The CDR3 contains 15 residues. Followed longitudinally, the Seattle patients had been enrolled during active infection. As processed by the authors: Estimates of nucleated cell counts were drawn from the amplification of reference gene primers. The assay was immunoSEQ multiplex PCR, and TCRdb's table has in-frame clones only and misses some. V and J calls and clone size follow that table, whereas D and trimming were derived from the DNA. The data show about 170,000 clones, about 80% seen once.

The sample comprised peripheral blood. This chain uses TRBV28 with TRBJ1-3, with 8 positions matching TRBD1. The source of this sequence is a woman aged 40 to 50 with COVID-19, enrolled during active disease. CDR3 amino acids: CASSSQGGLGNTIYF. The CDR3 bases are TGTGCCAGCAGCTCACAGGGGGGGTTAGGAAACACCATATATTTT. The full variable domain, with the rest looked up from reference TRBV28 and TRBJ1-3, is DVKVTQSSRYLVKRTGEKVFLECVQDMDHENMFWYRQDPGLGLRLIYFSYDVKMKEKGDIPEGYSVSREKKERFSLILESASTNQTSMYLCASSSQGGLGNTIYFGEGSWLTVV.